This TCR beta chain was observed in a study of blood T cell repertoires in COVID-19 (dated by TCRdb to between 2020 and 2021). With regard to the full study: The collaborator samples originated in the United States, Italy and Spain and spanned the acute and convalescent phases of COVID-19. Samples came from the ongoing ImmuneRACE study (first 160 participants) plus 1,254 subjects from 6 global collaborators. Sample metadata almost always included a de-identified subject ID, COVID-19 status, age in years and sex. The material from the prospective study consisted of cDNA or gDNA derived from T cells, B-cell-depleted T cells, or PBMCs. Deeply sampled blood TCRbeta repertoires from subjects exposed to, actively infected with, or recovered from COVID-19 were included in the dataset. A freely available public database, intended as a resource for researchers studying the immune response to SARS-CoV-2, is where the repertoires were released. Where available, HLA class I and class II types were taken from metadata supplied by the sample provider and were not determined by assay-based typing. The paper's findings and limits, for the study overall: The quantity of clinical and demographic metadata differed by source and by participant and was supplied without curation.

TCRbeta CDR3 regions were amplified from genomic DNA by means of the immunoSEQ Assay, a bias-controlled multiplex PCR. Under the source paper's analysis protocol: Within the assay, amplification of reference gene primers was used to estimate how many nucleated cells each sample contained. Sequence reads were collapsed and filtered to measure the absolute abundance of every unique TCRbeta CDR3 rearrangement. For each sample, productive Simpson clonality was calculated as the square root of Simpson's diversity index across productive rearrangements. TCRdb re-hosts the immuneACCESS table, in-frame sequences only. Its copies lack some clones; in the studies checked, an unresolved V gene accounts for under half of them, and the cause for the rest is not known. V and J calls plus clone size are reproduced from that table; the DNA served to infer D and trimming. Recorded for this sample are approximately 270,000 clones; over 75% of them occurred a single time. The ten biggest clones cover approximately 1.7% of the sample.

Note on this clone: Its antigen is still unknown. Within one base of it there is no much larger clone, and no base qualities were kept.

Participants in the prospective study were aged roughly 18 to 100 years, lived in under 30 United States geographic areas, and enrolled through a virtual design. Cohort assignment in the prospective study relied on participant-reported clinical history from a screening survey and a study questionnaire. Recovered participants in ImmuneRACE Cohort 3 were defined by two consecutive negative NP/OP PCR tests, clearance by a healthcare professional, or resolution of symptoms. Mobile phlebotomists in the prospective study collected whole blood, serum and a nasopharyngeal or oropharyngeal swab from every participant. Participants in the prospective study had the option to provide additional blood draws and questionnaires over a 2-month period. Blood samples from the prospective study were shipped frozen or at room temperature prior to DNA extraction. From its cysteine to its phenylalanine, the CDR3 spans 15 amino acids. The only DNA kept is the CDR3, 45 bases in frame from the first base. CDR1 and CDR2 (SGHKS, YYEKEE) derive from the germline V gene (reference sequence). Germline trimming amounts to 3 bases on V and 7 bases on J, with 9 as the count of junction bases outside the gene matches.

This clonotype was sampled from a man aged 40-50 years who had recovered from COVID-19. Input material: PBMCs or T cells enriched from blood (not recorded which). The chain uses TRBV5-5 and TRBJ2-7; 11 bases in between match TRBD2. The nucleotide sequence is given as TGTGCCAGCAGCTACCTACTAGCGGGAGACGGTGAGCAGTACTTC. It encodes CASSYLLAGDGEQYF.